This record concerns one T cell receptor (beta chain) sequence. The antigen remains unidentified. Since a much larger clone is just one base distant, this may be a read error. The length of the CDR3 is 16 residues. The germline V gene encodes CDR1 SGHVS and CDR2 FNYEAQ. J was trimmed by 8 bases and V by 3 bases; bases with no gene match: 9. RNA fractions of 10%, 30% or 50% and roughly 20,000 to 1,000,000 sorted cells were the source of naive CD8 libraries. TCRdb re-analysed the PCR reads in MiXCR, keeping a single row per CDR3 protein. The table has under 350,000 distinct CDR3 sequences, roughly a quarter seen once. The sample comes from a study of molecular identifiers for immune sequencing clone quantification. On the study more broadly: Four of five RNA aliquots from around 18,000 or 91,000 naive CD8 T cells were sequenced.

Study results and limitations: Should identical TCR molecules share a barcode, the sizes of highly expanded clones could be underestimated. A single cell's spiked Jurkat TCR RNA was reportedly detectable among more than 950,000 naive cells.

The clonotype comes from a human donor in good health. Some libraries in this study had Jurkat cell RNA spiked in. This rearrangement joins TRBV7-6 to TRBJ2-1; 11 bases are shared with TRBD2. The sample was naive CD8+ T cells from blood, with Jurkat cell RNA spiked in. Sample subset: FACS-sorted CD8+CD4-CCR7+CD45RA+ naive T cells. The CDR3 nucleotides read TGTGCCAGCAGCTTTCAACCGGGACTAGCGGTGGATGAGCAGTTCTTC. As protein: CASSFQPGLAVDEQFF.